Listed below are T cell receptor beta chains from one sample, sequenced in a study of glioma-infiltrating T cells after dendritic cell vaccination. Clones were sequenced by immunoSEQ multiplex PCR, and TCRdb holds only the in-frame ones, with some missing. In the table there are roughly 80,000 clones, over 85% of which are singletons. Material: blood, obtained before dendritic cell vaccination. The receptors come from a human donor with glioblastoma. The CDR3 runs from the conserved cysteine through the conserved F or W. A D gene is named only where the DNA matches it firmly. Clone sizes are given selectively: once, few, many, or a class where the clone is expanded.

j_call v_call d_call clone_size cdr3_nt cdr3_aa
TRBJ1-1 TRBV7-9 TRBD1 . TGTGCCAGCAGATGGGACAGGGGAAACACTGAAGCTTTCTTT CASRWDRGNTEAFF
TRBJ2-2 TRBV25-1 . . TGTGCCAGCACTAATACAGGGAACACCGGGGAGCTGTTTTTT CASTNTGNTGELFF
TRBJ2-6 TRBV15 TRBD1 once TGTGCCACCAGCGGTAGACAGGGGGCGTCTGGGGCCAACGTCCTGACTTTC CATSGRQGASGANVLTF
TRBJ2-3 TRBV19 . . TGTGCCAGCGGTTACGGACCGGGACAGTATTTT CASGYGPGQYF
TRBJ2-5 TRBV9 . . TGTGCCAGCAGCGTAGCGGACCAAGAGACCCAGTACTTC CASSVADQETQYF
TRBJ2-7 TRBV13 . . TGTGCCAGCGGGGTGGGGCTCGGCTACGAGCAGTACTTC CASGVGLGYEQYF
TRBJ1-5 TRBV6-5 TRBD1 . TGTGCCAGCAGTTACGGACAGGGCAGCAATCAGCCCCAGCATTTT CASSYGQGSNQPQHF
TRBJ1-2 TRBV18 TRBD1 . TGTGCCAGCTCACCCCAAAACCGGGACAGGGGTCGCTATGGCTACACCTTC CASSPQNRDRGRYGYTF
TRBJ1-1 TRBV2 TRBD1 . TGTGCCAGCAGCCCGGGACAGGGGAACACTGAAGCTTTCTTT CASSPGQGNTEAFF
TRBJ2-1 TRBV10-3 TRBD1 . TGTGCCATCAGTGGAGGGACAGGAGACAATGAGCAGTTCTTC CAISGGTGDNEQFF